The rows below give T cell receptor beta chains drawn from one sample of a study of persistence of HIV-infected CD4 T cells. Clones were read by immunoSEQ multiplex PCR, and TCRdb kept only the in-frame ones, dropping some. The sample has around 26,000 clones; less than 85% are singletons. No antigen has been assigned to these receptors. Sequencing was performed on CD4+ T cells sorted from PBMCs after 18-hour stimulation, taken from a patient who received antiretroviral therapy. The source is an adult man with HIV who was CMV-seropositive. The CDR3 runs from the conserved cysteine through the conserved F or W. The D gene is left open where the match is weak. Size tells how often a clone was seen (once, few, many) or the class of an expanded clone, and some rows leave it out.

clone_size	d_call	v_call	j_call	cdr3_nt	cdr3_aa
.	TRBD2	TRBV19	TRBJ2-7	TGTGCCAGTAGTGGAATAGCGGGGGGAACCCGCTCCTACGAGCAGTACTTC	CASSGIAGGTRSYEQYF
.	.	TRBV11-2	TRBJ2-7	TGTGCCAGCAGTCGCCTGGTTGGCTCCTACGAGCAGTACTTC	CASSRLVGSYEQYF
.	.	TRBV6-5	TRBJ2-7	TGTGCCAGCGAAACGCACCTGCAGCCCTACGAGCAGTACTTC	CASETHLQPYEQYF
.	TRBD1	TRBV2	TRBJ1-6	TGTGCCAGCAGTGAACGCAGGGGGAGCTCACCCCTCCACTTT	CASSERRGSSPLHF
.	.	TRBV5-6	TRBJ1-6	TGTGCCAGCAGCTTGGGAGGTTTTGGTAATTCACCCCTCCACTTT	CASSLGGFGNSPLHF
.	.	TRBV10-2	TRBJ2-3	TGCGCCAGCAGTGTACCAGGGGCAGATACGCAGTATTTT	CASSVPGADTQYF
.	TRBD1	TRBV6-5	TRBJ1-2	TGTGCCAGCAGTCTAATAATGGGACAGAACGGCTACACCTTC	CASSLIMGQNGYTF
.	.	TRBV3-1/TRBV3-2	TRBJ2-7	TGTGCCAGCAGCCAAGATTGGCGTCGGGGACCAGGTCCCTACGAGCAGTACTTC	CASSQDWRRGPGPYEQYF
.	.	TRBV3-1/TRBV3-2	TRBJ1-3	TGTGCCAGCAGCGCTGGAGTGGGAGTCTCTGGAAACACCATATATTTT	CASSAGVGVSGNTIYF
.	.	TRBV27	TRBJ1-5	TGTGCCAGCAGAAGACAGAACAATCAGCCCCAGCATTTT	CASRRQNNQPQHF
few	.	TRBV6-1	TRBJ1-5	TGTGCCAGCAGTGAAGCCCAGACCAATCAGCCCCAGCATTTT	CASSEAQTNQPQHF
few	.	TRBV5-1	TRBJ2-3	TGCGCCAGCAGCTTGGGTCGTTTCACCGGCACAGATACGCAGTATTTT	CASSLGRFTGTDTQYF
.	TRBD1	TRBV20-1	TRBJ1-4	TGCAGTGCTAGTCCAGGGGGCGTTGAAAAACTGTTTTTT	CSASPGGVEKLFF
.	TRBD1	TRBV6-5	TRBJ2-3	TGTGCCAGCCACCCGGGACAGGGTCAAAATACGCAGTATTTT	CASHPGQGQNTQYF
.	.	TRBV5-1	TRBJ2-7	TGCGCCAGCAGCTCTAACTCCTACGAGCAGTACTTC	CASSSNSYEQYF
.	TRBD1	TRBV7-7	TRBJ2-2	TGTGCCAGCAGCCTCATGCGACAGGGGGCGTCCTCCACCGGGGAGCTGTTTTTT	CASSLMRQGASSTGELFF
.	.	TRBV6-1	TRBJ1-3	TGTGCCAGCAGTGACGGGGCGGACCCCTCTGGAAACACCATATATTTT	CASSDGADPSGNTIYF
few	TRBD1	TRBV3-1/TRBV3-2	TRBJ1-2	TGTGCCAGCAGCCCCCGGGACAGGGAGGGCTATGGCTACACCTTC	CASSPRDREGYGYTF
.	TRBD1	TRBV10-3	TRBJ1-5	TGTGCCATCAGTGGTGGACAGGTCAGTCAGCCCCAGCATTTT	CAISGGQVSQPQHF
.	.	TRBV24-1	TRBJ2-2	TGTGCCACCAGTGATGTTTCCTCAGGGGGGGTCACCGGGGAGCTGTTTTTT	CATSDVSSGGVTGELFF
.	TRBD1	TRBV19	TRBJ1-4	TGTGCATCAACCGGGACAGGGGGCGCCTTTAGTGAAAAACTGTTTTTT	CASTGTGGAFSEKLFF
.	TRBD1	TRBV5-1	TRBJ2-1	TGCGCCAGCAGCTTGGAGGGACAGCCCAATGAGCAGTTCTTC	CASSLEGQPNEQFF
.	TRBD1	TRBV28	TRBJ2-7	TGTGCCAGCAGATCAGGGGGCGGCGGGTCCTACGAGCAGTACTTC	CASRSGGGGSYEQYF
.	.	TRBV7-3	TRBJ2-3	TGTGCCAGCAGCTTACCCGGCACAGATACGCAGTATTTT	CASSLPGTDTQYF
.	.	TRBV7-3	TRBJ2-1	TGTGCCAGCAGCTCCTTGAGTGGGGGTTCTGGGGAGCAGTTCTTC	CASSSLSGGSGEQFF
.	.	TRBV19	TRBJ2-3	TGTGCCAGTAGTATTAACAGGGCCACCCCCAGCACAGATACGCAGTATTTT	CASSINRATPSTDTQYF
.	TRBD1	TRBV7-3	TRBJ2-5	TGTGCCAGCAGCTTATATTCATGGACAGGGGCGGAGACCCAGTACTTC	CASSLYSWTGAETQYF
medium-sized	.	TRBV7-3	TRBJ2-3	TGTGCCAGCGGGCCCCTAGGCGATACGCAGTATTTT	CASGPLGDTQYF
.	.	TRBV3-1/TRBV3-2	TRBJ2-4	TGTGCCAGCAGCCCACAGACCTACGAAAACATTCAGTACTTC	CASSPQTYENIQYF
.	.	TRBV14	TRBJ2-6	TGTGCCAGCAGCCAAGGCGGGCGTAAGGCCAACGTCCTGACTTTC	CASSQGGRKANVLTF
few	.	TRBV15	TRBJ1-3	TGTGCCACCAGCAGAGAGGCAGGGAGGGGAAACACCATATATTTT	CATSREAGRGNTIYF
few	TRBD1	TRBV4-2	TRBJ2-2	TGTGCCAGCAGCCAACCCCCCGGGACAGGCGATGCGAACACCGGGGAGCTGTTTTTT	CASSQPPGTGDANTGELFF
.	.	TRBV2	TRBJ2-3	TGTGCCAGCAATCAGAACAGGGCAAGCACAGATACGCAGTATTTT	CASNQNRASTDTQYF
.	TRBD1	TRBV6-5	TRBJ1-4	TGTGCCAGCATGCACCGGGACAGTGAAAAACTGTTTTTT	CASMHRDSEKLFF
.	.	TRBV3-1/TRBV3-2	TRBJ1-5	TGTGCCAGCAGGCTGGGGAATCAGCCCCAGCATTTT	CASRLGNQPQHF
.	TRBD1	TRBV7-8	TRBJ1-5	TGTGCCAGCAAACAGGGGGCAGGTGGAAATCAGCCCCAGCATTTT	CASKQGAGGNQPQHF
.	.	TRBV28	TRBJ1-5	TGTGCCAGCAGTTTACGGGCAGGGTACAATCAGCCCCAGCATTTT	CASSLRAGYNQPQHF
.	TRBD1	TRBV11-1	TRBJ1-1	TGTGCCAGCAGCTCTACCCTCGACAGGGGCTCTGAAGCTTTCTTT	CASSSTLDRGSEAFF
.	TRBD1	TRBV7-9	TRBJ2-3	TGTGCCAGCAGCCAACTAGGAGCCGGGACAGGAACAGATACGCAGTATTTT	CASSQLGAGTGTDTQYF
.	.	TRBV28	TRBJ2-7	TGTGCCAGCGGGACACCCGGAACCTACGAGCAGTACTTC	CASGTPGTYEQYF
once	TRBD2	TRBV11-3	TRBJ2-1	TGTGCCAGCAGCTTAGGCGGTTTTCGGGGGGAGTATGAGCAGTTCTTC	CASSLGGFRGEYEQFF
.	.	TRBV10-1	TRBJ2-1	TGCGCCAGCAGTGAAAGGGTCGGGACTTTCTCCTACAATGAGCAGTTCTTC	CASSERVGTFSYNEQFF
.	.	TRBV2	TRBJ1-5	TGTGCCAGCAGCGACGCAGGGTGGAATCAGCCCCAGCATTTT	CASSDAGWNQPQHF
few	TRBD1	TRBV6-5	TRBJ1-1	TGTGCCATCGACAGGGAGAGCACTGAAGCTTTCTTT	CAIDRESTEAFF
.	.	TRBV6-5	TRBJ1-4	TGTGCCAGCAGTTACTCACAGGACAGAAATGAAAAACTGTTTTTT	CASSYSQDRNEKLFF
.	.	TRBV19	TRBJ1-4	TGTGCCAGTAGTATCAGAGGAAAAGGGTATGAAAAACTGTTTTTT	CASSIRGKGYEKLFF
.	.	TRBV7-9	TRBJ2-6	TGTGCCAGCAGCCTCCAGTCGGGCACCGACGTCCTGACTTTC	CASSLQSGTDVLTF
few	TRBD1	TRBV6-2/TRBV6-3	TRBJ1-5	TGTGCCAGCAGTTACTGGACAGGGGGCCAATCCAATCAGCCCCAGCATTTT	CASSYWTGGQSNQPQHF
.	.	TRBV4-1	TRBJ2-7	TGCGCCAGCAGCCAAGATGAGACAGATCGCTACGAGCAGTACTTC	CASSQDETDRYEQYF
.	.	TRBV5-1	TRBJ2-1	TGCGCCAGCAGCTTGGGACAGTCGGACTACAATGAGCAGTTCTTC	CASSLGQSDYNEQFF
.	.	TRBV6-5	TRBJ1-4	TGTGCCAGCCGACTTAGACAGCACCTTAATGAAAAACTGTTTTTT	CASRLRQHLNEKLFF
.	.	TRBV6-5	TRBJ1-5	TGTGCCAGCAGTAAACGGGGGATTAGCAATCAGCCCCAGCATTTT	CASSKRGISNQPQHF